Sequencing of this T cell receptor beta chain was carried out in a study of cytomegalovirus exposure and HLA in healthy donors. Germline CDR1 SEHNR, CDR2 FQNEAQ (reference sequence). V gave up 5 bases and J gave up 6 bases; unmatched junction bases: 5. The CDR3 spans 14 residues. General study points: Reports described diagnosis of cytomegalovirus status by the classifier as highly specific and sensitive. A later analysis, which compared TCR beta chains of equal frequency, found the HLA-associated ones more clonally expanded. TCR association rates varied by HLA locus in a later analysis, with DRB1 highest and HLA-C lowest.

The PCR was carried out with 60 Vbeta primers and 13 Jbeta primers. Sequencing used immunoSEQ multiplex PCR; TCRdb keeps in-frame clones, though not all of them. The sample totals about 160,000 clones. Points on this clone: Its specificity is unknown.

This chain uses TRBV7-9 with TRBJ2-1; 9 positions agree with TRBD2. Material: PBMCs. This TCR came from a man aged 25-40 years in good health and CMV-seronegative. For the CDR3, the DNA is TGTGCCAGCAGCCTTAGCGGGAGACGCAATGAGCAGTTCTTC. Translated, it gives CASSLSGRRNEQFF.